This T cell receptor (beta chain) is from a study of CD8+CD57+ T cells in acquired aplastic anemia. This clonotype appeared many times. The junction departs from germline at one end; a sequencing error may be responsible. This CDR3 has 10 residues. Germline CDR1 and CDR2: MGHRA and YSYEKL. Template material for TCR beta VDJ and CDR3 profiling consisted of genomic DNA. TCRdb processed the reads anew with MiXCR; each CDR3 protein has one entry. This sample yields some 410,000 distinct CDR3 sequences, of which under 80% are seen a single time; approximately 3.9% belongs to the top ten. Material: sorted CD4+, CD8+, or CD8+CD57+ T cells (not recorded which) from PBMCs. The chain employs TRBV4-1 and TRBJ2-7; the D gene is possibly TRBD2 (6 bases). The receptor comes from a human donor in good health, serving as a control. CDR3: CASSQDRGNF. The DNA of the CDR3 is TGCGCCAGCAGCCAAGATCGGGGGAACTTC.